The 18 T cell receptor beta chains below were found in one sample sequenced in a study of blood T cell repertoires in COVID-19. Assay: immunoSEQ multiplex PCR; the TCRdb copy retains only in-frame clones and omits some. The data hold tens of thousands of clones, with roughly 82% observed a single time. The sequenced sample was peripheral blood. These receptors came from a woman aged 55-70 years with acute or convalescent COVID-19.

This clone was seen a few times. This chain joins TRBV6-2 or TRBV6-3 and TRBJ1-6, with D uncertain. Deletions cut 2 bases from V and 10 bases from J, with 6 bases between. Germline CDR1 is MNHEY and CDR2 is SVGEGT. The length of the CDR3 is 12 residues. CDR3 loop: CASSYGLSPLHF. The CDR3 bases are TGTGCCAGCAGTTACGGACTCTCACCCCTCCACTTT.

The chain has TRBV28 and TRBJ1-4; D ambiguous. The CDR3 extends over 11 amino acids. Trimming pared 3 bases from V and 8 bases from J, leaving 4 bases between. CDR1 is MDHEN, CDR2 SYDVKM, per germline. CDR3 amino acids: CASSFGEKLFF. CDR3 in DNA: TGTGCCAGCAGTTTCGGGGAAAAACTGTTTTTT. The variable domain in full, completed from reference TRBV28 and TRBJ1-4, reads DVKVTQSSRYLVKRTGEKVFLECVQDMDHENMFWYRQDPGLGLRLIYFSYDVKMKEKGDIPEGYSVSREKKERFSLILESASTNQTSMYLCASSFGEKLFFGSGTQLSVL.

This clone was detected once. The junction does not match germline at one end; this may be a read error. The chain recombines TRBV20-1 with TRBJ1-1, with D possibly being TRBD1 (5 bases). Germline CDR1 reads DFQATT; CDR2 reads SNEGSKA (reference sequence). CDR3 length equals 11 residues. CDR3: CSARLGALPIF. The CDR3 nucleotides are TGCAGTGCTAGGCTTGGGGCTTTACCTATCTTT.

The chain employs TRBV15 and TRBJ2-3, with D perhaps matching TRBD1 (6 bases). From germline, CDR1 is LNHNV and CDR2 YYDKDF (reference sequence). The CDR3 length is 13 residues. V lost 3 bases, J lost 8 bases, and 12 bases lay in between. The CDR3 DNA reads TGTGCCACCAGCAGCTCGCCCAGGGGTACGCAGTATTTT. Translated: CATSSSPRGTQYF.

The V and J genes are TRBV27 and TRBJ2-1; 11 bases match TRBD1. The CDR3 is 15 amino acids. Germline assignment: CDR1 MNHEY and CDR2 SMNVEV (reference sequence). V lost 5 bases and J lost 4; bases outside the gene matches: 4. CDR3 in DNA: TGTGCCAGCAGTCGGGACAGGGGGAAGTACAATGAGCAGTTCTTC. The encoded protein is CASSRDRGKYNEQFF.

The rearrangement uses TRBV14 and TRBJ1-3; D is perhaps TRBD1 (6 bases). Trimming removed 4 bases at V and 2 bases at J, with 12 bases between. Germline-derived CDR1 and CDR2 are SGHDN and FVKESK. The CDR3 is 15 amino acids. CDR3 sequence reads: CASSRDILTGNTIYF. CDR3 nucleotide sequence: TGTGCCAGCAGCCGGGACATCCTAACTGGAAACACCATATATTTT.

This clone was recorded only once. The V gene is TRBV5-5, the J gene TRBJ2-7; 7 bases are a match to TRBD2. V lost 5 bases to trimming and J lost 4 bases; unmatched junction nucleotides: 12. CDR1 is SGHKS, CDR2 YYEKEE, per germline (reference sequence). The CDR3 loop spans 15 amino acids. CDR3 residues: CASRPPGGVEYEQYF. In DNA, the CDR3 is TGTGCCAGCAGACCTCCGGGGGGAGTGGAGTACGAGCAGTACTTC.

The chain uses TRBV10-3 and TRBJ1-5, with no clear D. CDR1 is ENHRY and CDR2 is SYGVKD in the germline V gene. V dropped 0 bases and J dropped 2 bases, with 11 bases sitting between them. The CDR3 has 16 amino acids. The CDR3 region is CAISESNPPGNQPQHF. The CDR3 DNA is TGTGCCATCAGTGAGTCGAACCCCCCGGGCAATCAGCCCCAGCATTTT.

The chain joins TRBV24-1 to TRBJ2-7, with D possibly matching TRBD2 (5 bases). Germline V gene data show CDR1 as KGHDR and CDR2 as SFDVKD. The CDR3 runs to 14 residues. V was cut by 3 bases and J by 6 bases, with 14 bases left in between. In DNA form, the CDR3 reads TGTGCCACCAGTGATCCCCGGAGGAGTAGCGAGCAGTACTTC. This gives the protein CATSDPRRSSEQYF.

This clone was found many times. The chain employs TRBV10-3 and TRBJ1-5, with 7 bases matching TRBD1. Trimming took 9 bases from V and 0 from J; bases not matched to a gene: 8. Germline V CDR1 and CDR2: ENHRY, SYGVKD. This CDR3 spans 15 amino acids. The CDR3 sequence is CAIREGASSNQPQHF. The CDR3 DNA reads as TGTGCCATTCGGGAGGGGGCGAGTAGCAATCAGCCCCAGCATTTT.

This clone was found once. The chain has TRBV30 and TRBJ1-1, with 7 bases fitting TRBD1. This CDR3 spans 15 amino acids. Germline V gene sequence: CDR1 GTSNPN, CDR2 SVGIG (reference sequence). With V trimmed by 0 bases and J by 1 base, 5 bases remained unmatched. CDR3 sequence reads: CAWSVPDRKNTEAFF. The CDR3 nucleotides read TGTGCCTGGAGTGTCCCGGACAGGAAGAACACTGAAGCTTTCTTT. The full variable domain, with the rest looked up from reference TRBV30 and TRBJ1-1, is SQTIHQWPATLVQPVGSPLSLECTVEGTSNPNLYWYRQAAGRGLQLLFYSVGIGQISSEVPQNLSASRPQDRQFILSSKKLLLSDSGFYLCAWSVPDRKNTEAFFGQGTRLTVV.

This clone was seen a single time. J is TRBJ2-1 and V is TRBV2; 11 positions agree with TRBD2. CDR3 length: 15 amino acids. CDR1 and CDR2 from the germline V gene are SNHLY and FYNNEI. Trimming took 6 bases from V and 6 from J; bases not matched to a gene: 7. The DNA for the CDR3 is TGTGCCAGCAGGGCCGGGACTAGCGGCGCCAATGAGCAGTTCTTC. Encoded protein: CASRAGTSGANEQFF.

The V call is TRBV2, the J call TRBJ1-2, with 9 bases aligning to TRBD1. Per germline, CDR1 SNHLY and CDR2 FYNNEI. This CDR3 has 15 residues. Trimming at V came to 7 bases and at J to 4 bases, leaving 10 bases not matched to a gene. The CDR3 coding sequence is TGTGCCAGCACCCCAGGACAGGGGACAGCCTATGGCTACACCTTC. Translated, it gives CASTPGQGTAYGYTF.

This clone has just a few counts. The rearrangement uses TRBV30 and TRBJ1-1; TRBD1 aligns across 7 bases. Germline loops: CDR1 GTSNPN, CDR2 SVGIG (reference sequence). The CDR3 loop spans 16 amino acids. With V trimmed by 1 base and J by 1 base, 9 bases remained unmatched. The CDR3, as DNA: TGTGCCTGGAGTGATGACAGGGTACTGGGGAACACTGAAGCTTTCTTT. Translating gives CAWSDDRVLGNTEAFF.

This clone was observed once. The gene calls are TRBV6-6 and TRBJ2-5, with D possibly matching TRBD1 (5 bases). V gave up 6 bases and J gave up 9 bases, with 20 bases separating them. The germline V gene has CDR1 MNHNY and CDR2 SVGAGI (reference sequence). There are 14 residues in the CDR3. Here the CDR3 DNA reads TGTGCCAGCAGCCCTCGTGGGGCCGGGCCTGCCCAGTACTTC. This encodes CASSPRGAGPAQYF.

The rearrangement uses TRBV2 and TRBJ2-7; no clear D gene. The CDR3 has 12 residues. From germline, CDR1 is SNHLY and CDR2 FYNNEI. The ends were cut back, 8 bases at V and 3 bases at J, with 11 bases in the middle. The DNA for the CDR3 is TGTGCCAGCGGTGGCAGTTTCTACGAGCAGTACTTC. Its translation: CASGGSFYEQYF. Looking up the rest from reference TRBV2 and TRBJ2-7 gives the full variable domain: EPEVTQTPSHQVTQMGQEVILRCVPISNHLYFYWYRQILGQKVEFLVSFYNNEISEKSEIFDDQFSVERPDGSNFTLKIRSTKLEDSAMYFCASGGSFYEQYFGPGTRLTVT.

This chain links TRBV12-1 with TRBJ2-2; TRBD2, the D gene given by the table, was not confirmed from the DNA. TRBV12-1 is a pseudogene locus. This CDR3 comprises 16 residues. CDR3 protein: CASSQSSGTCTGELFF. CDR3 nucleotide sequence: TGTGCCAGCAGCCAATCATCCGGGACTTGCACCGGGGAGCTGTTTTTT.

The chain has TRBV7-6 and TRBJ2-3; TRBD2 matches at 7 bases. V lost 5 bases and J lost 2; bases outside the gene matches: 7. CDR1 SGHVS and CDR2 FNYEAQ come from the germline V gene. CDR3 length: 15 residues. The CDR3 spells CASSPLGGITDTQYF. The CDR3 DNA is TGTGCCAGCAGCCCCCTGGGGGGGATCACAGATACGCAGTATTTT.